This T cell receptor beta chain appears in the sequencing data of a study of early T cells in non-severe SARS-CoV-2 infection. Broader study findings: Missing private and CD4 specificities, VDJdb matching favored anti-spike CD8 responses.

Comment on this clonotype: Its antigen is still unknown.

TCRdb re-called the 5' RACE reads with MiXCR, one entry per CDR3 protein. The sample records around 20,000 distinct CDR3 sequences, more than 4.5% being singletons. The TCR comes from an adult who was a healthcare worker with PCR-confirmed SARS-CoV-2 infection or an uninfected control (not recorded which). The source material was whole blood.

For the CDR3, the DNA is TGCGCCAGCAGCTTTCAGATTCCGCAAGAGACCCAGTACTTC. This sequence encodes CASSFQIPQETQYF. The gene calls are TRBV5-1 and TRBJ2-5; no firm D call. There are 14 residues in the CDR3. The germline gives CDR1 SGHRS, CDR2 YFSETQ. The V and J ends lost 2 bases and 2 bases respectively, with 10 bases between them. The variable domain in full, completed from reference TRBV5-1 and TRBJ2-5, reads KAGVTQTPRYLIKTRGQQVTLSCSPISGHRSVSWYQQTPGQGLQFLFEYFSETQRNKGNFPGRFSGRQFSNSRSEMNVSTLELGDSALYLCASSFQIPQETQYFGPGTRLLVL.